This T cell receptor beta chain was sequenced during a study of T-cell reconstitution after alpha-beta-depleted transplantation in children. As it was prepared, the TCRbeta library received unique molecular identifiers. TCRdb re-called the PCR reads with MiXCR, one entry per CDR3 protein. The profile shows hundreds of thousands of distinct CDR3 sequences, approximately 17% of them singletons. In its sample, this clonotype was seen a few times. Its antigen is unidentified. This CDR3 region has 13 residues. V lost 4 bases, J lost 4 bases, and 13 bases lay in between. Germline-derived CDR1 and CDR2 are DFQATT and SNEGSKA (reference sequence). Points from the study as a whole: Several hundred rapidly expanded clones from non-depleted graft cells reportedly supplied alpha-beta T cells about two months post-transplant. Some patients' high day-60 TCRbeta diversity was attributed to recipient cells surviving conditioning. From newly produced T cells came most of the T-cell counts and diversity one year after transplant.

The sequence was collected from a male patient aged 2 to 9 who had a stem cell transplant for acute lymphoblastic leukemia, so the T cells may come from the graft donor. The chain combines TRBV20-1 with TRBJ1-1; the D gene is possibly TRBD1 (6 bases). The sequencing here drew on PBMCs, mostly from graft donor cells, taken 360 days after TCRalphabeta/CD19-depleted stem cell transplant. The CDR3 here is CSAKRGSLTEAFF. CDR3 nucleotides: TGCAGTGCTAAGAGGGGGTCTCTCACTGAAGCTTTCTTT.